Presented here are 17 T cell receptor beta chains from one specimen sequenced in a study of human T cells and chemical hapten exposure (dated by TCRdb to the early 2020s). Libraries were made using RACE. Sequenced on a NextSeq 500. Through fastp at Q25 and MiXCR, TCRdb rebuilt clones from the public reads, retaining in-frame beta chains. CDR3 protein duplicates are merged, each entry listing the most common genes and DNA. This sample lists under 300,000 distinct CDR3 sequences; 8.6% were detected once. The top ten clones comprise around 2.5% of the sample. Reading the label with the study, this specimen's time point is: pre-sensitization, week 0. Read against the paper, the sample's treatment or condition label means: therapeutic diphenylcyclopropenone sensitization with weekly scalp DPC. Material: whole blood, obtained in connection with sensitization to the hapten diphenylcyclopropenone (DPC). These receptors were taken from a woman in her forties with alopecia areata. Some clones in this sample may be carry-over from other donors' samples.

This clonotype was counted a few times. J is TRBJ2-3 and V is TRBV5-1; unclear D gene. Germline V gene sequence: CDR1 SGHRS, CDR2 YFSETQ. V gave up 4 bases and J gave up 9 bases, with 12 bases separating them. CDR3 size: 12 residues. CDR3 amino acids: CASSPGPATQYF. As DNA, the CDR3 is TGCGCCAGCAGCCCGGGTCCCGCCACGCAGTATTTT.

This chain joins TRBV29-1 and TRBJ2-7; D perhaps matches TRBD2 (5 bases). The CDR3 is 13 residues long. Trimming removed 0 bases at V and 5 bases at J, with 11 bases between. Germline V lookup: CDR1 SQVTM, CDR2 ANQGSEA. The CDR3 nucleotides read TGCAGCGTTGAAGATCGAGGGCTCCACGAGCAGTACTTC. Translation gives CSVEDRGLHEQYF.

This clonotype was observed a few times. This rearrangement joins TRBV9 to TRBJ1-3; tentatively, D is TRBD1 (6 bases). This CDR3 spans 17 amino acids. Trimming pared 6 bases from V and 0 bases from J, leaving 19 bases between. Looked up from germline, CDR1 is SGDLS and CDR2 is YYNGEE. This chain's CDR3 is CASTPGGGLGSGNTIYF. The CDR3 DNA is TGTGCCAGCACCCCCGGCGGGGGGCTAGGCTCTGGAAACACCATATATTTT. The full variable domain, completed using reference TRBV9 and TRBJ1-3, is DSGVTQTPKHLITATGQRVTLRCSPRSGDLSVYWYQQSLDQGLQFLIQYYNGEERAKGNILERFSAQQFPDLHSELNLSSLELGDSALYFCASTPGGGLGSGNTIYFGEGSWLTVV.

The chain carries TRBV7-2 and TRBJ2-1; 7 nucleotides match TRBD2. Germline V gene data show CDR1 as SGHTA and CDR2 as FQGNSA. This CDR3 is 16 amino acids long. The V and J ends lost 4 bases and 8 bases, in that order; junction bases with no gene match: 14. This chain's CDR3 is CASSSRTGLILDEQFF. In DNA, the CDR3 is TGTGCCAGCAGCTCCCGAACGGGACTAATACTCGATGAGCAGTTCTTC.

This sequence joins TRBV12-3 or TRBV12-4 and TRBJ2-1, with 10 bases matching TRBD1. Trimming cost V 7 bases and J 9 bases; bases outside gene matches: 15. The CDR3 totals 16 residues. CDR3 nucleotides: TGTGCCAGCATTGAACCCGGGACAGGGGTTTTGGGTGAGCAGTTCTTC. Protein product: CASIEPGTGVLGEQFF.

The chain combines TRBV10-3 with TRBJ2-2; D perhaps matches TRBD1 (6 bases). Germline V CDR1 and CDR2: ENHRY, SYGVKD. The CDR3 runs to 16 residues. Trimming removed 3 bases from V and 6 bases from J, with 17 bases in between. CDR3 bases: TGTGCCATCAGTGATCAGGGGCAGGGGTACGCCGGGGAGCTGTTTTTT. Protein product: CAISDQGQGYAGELFF.

This clonotype occurred a few times. V is TRBV6-5 and J is TRBJ1-5; no clear D. The V end lost 2 bases, the J end lost 5 bases, and 10 bases lay between the germline ends. In germline, CDR1 is MNHEY, CDR2 SVGAGI. The CDR3 sequence is 14 residues long. For the CDR3, the DNA is TGTGCCAGCAGTTACGGGCGGCCCGATCAGCCCCAGCATTTT. Its translation is CASSYGRPDQPQHF.

In its sample, this clonotype was seen a few times. The chain links TRBV7-9 to TRBJ2-3; TRBD2 matches 8 bases. This CDR3 comprises 15 residues. V trimming: 5 bases; J trimming: 2 bases; junction bases outside the gene matches: 6. Germline V CDR1 and CDR2: SEHNR, FQNEAQ (reference sequence). CDR3 protein: CASSQRAGDTDTQYF. The DNA of the CDR3 is TGTGCCAGCAGCCAAAGAGCGGGGGACACAGATACGCAGTATTTT.

This chain joins TRBV7-9 and TRBJ2-1; D unresolved. Germline CDR1 and CDR2: SEHNR and FQNEAQ (reference sequence). The CDR3 sequence is 11 residues long. Trimming took off 4 bases at V and 8 bases at J, with 6 bases between the two ends. CDR3 DNA sequence: TGTGCCAGCAGCTGGGCGGATGAGCAGTTCTTC. Protein product: CASSWADEQFF.

This chain links TRBV19 with TRBJ2-5, with 13 bases aligning to TRBD2. V lost 4 bases, J lost 6 bases, and 8 bases stayed unmatched. The CDR3 totals 16 residues. Germline-derived CDR1 and CDR2 are LNHDA and SQIVND (reference sequence). In DNA, the CDR3 is TGTGCCAGTAGTACACGGACTAGCGGGAGTGCGAAGACCCAGTACTTC. It codes for CASSTRTSGSAKTQYF.

This clonotype was counted only a few times. The chain links TRBV10-3 to TRBJ2-7, with TRBD2 matching over 14 bases. V shed 2 bases and J 3 bases; nucleotides not matched to a gene: 0. CDR1 and CDR2 from the germline V gene are ENHRY and SYGVKD. The CDR3 has 15 residues. CDR3 in amino acids: CAISEGTSGSYEQYF. DNA of the CDR3: TGTGCCATCAGTGAGGGGACTAGCGGGAGCTACGAGCAGTACTTC.

This clonotype has more than one count but fewer than ten. The genes are TRBV10-3 and TRBJ2-3, with D tentatively TRBD1 or TRBD2 (6 bases each). CDR1 is ENHRY and CDR2 is SYGVKD in the germline V gene. The CDR3 contains 16 residues. V gave up 0 bases and J gave up 3 bases, with 13 bases separating them. Here the CDR3 DNA reads TGTGCCATCAGTGAGTCGACGGTAGGGGGGACAGATACGCAGTATTTT. It is translated as CAISESTVGGTDTQYF.

This clonotype has more than one count but fewer than ten. Mismatch with germline at one junction end may stem from a read error. The DNA of the CDR3 is TGTGCCATCAGTGACTCGACTGGGGCGTTCTTC. Translating gives CAISDSTGAFF. V is TRBV10-3 and J is TRBJ2-7; D is perhaps TRBD1 (5 bases). Germline V CDR1 and CDR2: ENHRY, SYGVKD. The CDR3 spans 11 residues.

A few counts support this clonotype. The V and J genes are TRBV5-1 and TRBJ1-2; TRBD1 matches at 7 bases. The CDR3 consists of 16 residues. Unmatched junction bases numbered 10, after V lost 0 bases and J lost 5 bases. The germline V gene encodes CDR1 SGHRS and CDR2 YFSETQ. DNA of the CDR3: TGCGCCAGCAGCTTGGAGGGGGCGTCGGACTTGTATGGCTACACCTTC. As protein: CASSLEGASDLYGYTF. Based on the CDR3 plus reference TRBV5-1 and TRBJ1-2, the full variable domain is KAGVTQTPRYLIKTRGQQVTLSCSPISGHRSVSWYQQTPGQGLQFLFEYFSETQRNKGNFPGRFSGRQFSNSRSEMNVSTLELGDSALYLCASSLEGASDLYGYTFGSGTRLTVV.

The V and J genes are TRBV7-9 and TRBJ1-4; 8 bases map to TRBD1. From germline, CDR1 is SEHNR and CDR2 FQNEAQ (reference sequence). The CDR3 is 14 residues long. The J segment lost 8 bases and the V segment lost 3 bases, leaving 5 bases of the junction unmatched. Written as DNA, the CDR3 is TGTGCCAGCAGCTTGACAGGGGCGGGAGAAAAACTGTTTTTT. Its translation is CASSLTGAGEKLFF.

This clonotype appeared a few times. This sequence joins TRBV29-1 and TRBJ2-2, with D perhaps matching TRBD1 (5 bases). This CDR3 is 12 amino acids long. Germline loops: CDR1 SQVTM, CDR2 ANQGSEA. V lost 7 bases and J lost 7, with 13 bases in between. The CDR3 sequence: CSGGRVVGELFF. For the CDR3, the DNA is TGCAGCGGGGGCAGGGTAGTCGGGGAGCTGTTTTTT.

This clonotype came up many times. The genes are TRBV24-1 and TRBJ2-5; D gene uncertain. CDR1 and CDR2 (germline): KGHDR, SFDVKD. The CDR3 covers 14 residues. The V end lost 2 bases, the J end lost 2 bases, and 8 bases lay between the germline ends. CDR3 coding DNA: TGTGCCACCAGTGATTCCGGACGGCAAGAGACCCAGTACTTC. Its translation is CATSDSGRQETQYF.